The entry below describes one T cell receptor (beta chain). The antigen is not known. The sample's treatment: roughly 10-day PBMC culture with coronavirus spike peptide pools or control peptides (ViraFEST assay). Once cultured less than 13 days, CD4+ T cells underwent isolation by negative selection. Germline CDR1 LNHNV, CDR2 YYDKDF (reference sequence). This CDR3 has 13 amino acids. Between the trimmed V and J ends, which lost 1 base and 4 bases, there was a span of 8 bases. The entry originates in a study of vaccination and CD4 T cells after COVID-19. Across the study: Six males and four females, two Hispanic, made up the convalescents.

Sequencing of cultured CD4+ T cell DNA used the Oncomine TCR Beta short-read assay. TCRdb used MiXCR to reprocess the PCR reads, holding one entry per CDR3 protein. Of roughly 28,000 distinct CDR3 sequences in the sample, 55% to 80% were seen once. The origin of this receptor is a human donor who received a COVID-19 vaccine. The specimen comprised CD4+ T cells from blood, cultured in vitro, sampled after SARS-CoV-2 vaccination. The V call is TRBV15, the J call TRBJ2-7, with D perhaps matching TRBD2 (6 bases). The CDR3 region is CATSRGEAYEQYF. CDR3 nucleotide sequence: TGTGCCACCAGCAGAGGGGAGGCTTACGAGCAGTACTTC.